The clone carrying this TCR beta chain was detected a few times. This entry belongs to a study of T-cell memory formation after mild COVID-19. TCRdb reanalysed the 5' RACE reads using MiXCR and keeps one entry per CDR3 protein. The table records 270,000 or so distinct CDR3 sequences, 16% of them present only once. The CDR3 consists of 16 residues. CDR1 is SGHAT and CDR2 is FQNNGV in the germline V gene. Germline trimming cut 4 bases from V and 9 bases from J; bases unmatched to any gene: 10. The sequencing sample was made of PBMCs or a T cell subset sorted from them (not recorded which). The chain links TRBV11-2 to TRBJ2-1, with 12 bases aligning to TRBD1. The TCR sequence derives from a man aged 18 to 29 who had mild COVID-19 (a few samples of this study predate the infection). Cell type and time point are not known. The CDR3: CASSYPGQGARGEQFF. The CDR3 nucleotides read TGTGCCAGCAGCTACCCGGGACAGGGGGCGCGGGGTGAGCAGTTCTTC.